This TCR beta chain is drawn from a study of blood T cell repertoires in COVID-19. Overall study context: Whether acute or convalescent, the COVID-19 samples came from the United States, Italy and Spain. PBMCs, B-cell-depleted T cells, or T cells were the source of the cDNA or gDNA that made up the material.

CDR1 and CDR2 (germline): SGHRS, YFSETQ. The CDR3 loop spans 19 amino acids. The J segment lost 4 bases and the V segment lost 0 bases, leaving 16 bases of the junction unmatched. The study assigned cohorts using participant-reported clinical history. Per the original methods: For nucleated cells, counts were estimated from reference gene primer amplification. The data were produced by immunoSEQ multiplex PCR, yet TCRdb's version contains in-frame clones alone and is incomplete. The V and J calls and the clone size are those of that table, but D and trimming were determined from the DNA. The data show 300,000 to 450,000 clones, roughly 90% seen once.

Sequencing used PBMCs or T cells enriched from blood (not recorded which). This chain connects TRBV5-1 to TRBJ2-7; 10 bases fit TRBD1. This clonotype originated in a woman in her twenties or thirties who had recovered from COVID-19. The CDR3 loop reads CASSLAGFKSGTGEYEQYF. CDR3 nucleotide sequence: TGCGCCAGCAGCTTGGCCGGGTTCAAATCCGGGACAGGGGAGTACGAGCAGTACTTC.